Below, 22 T cell receptor beta chains from the same sample are listed, as sequenced in a study of CD8 T cells in ankylosing spondylitis. Study-level points and caveats: In ankylosing spondylitis blood, a motif of seven to nine highly homologous TCR beta variants appeared characteristic.

No cognate antigen is known for these TCRs. TCRdb re-called the 5' RACE reads with MiXCR, one entry per CDR3 protein. The sample comprises around 140,000 distinct CDR3 sequences, 15% to 20% of which are singletons, and 33% rests with the top ten. The specimen sequenced was blood, either unsorted or a sorted T cell fraction (not recorded which). All receptors derive from a male donor with ankylosing spondylitis.

This clonotype was seen a few times. The J gene is TRBJ1-5, the V gene TRBV28, with a tentative D call TRBD1 (5 bases). From germline, CDR1 is MDHEN and CDR2 SYDVKM. The CDR3 covers 15 residues. The V and J ends lost 3 bases and 4 bases respectively, with 13 bases between them. In DNA, the CDR3 is TGTGCCAGCAGTTTTCGACTTGGGGGTAATCAGCCCCAGCATTTT. Protein sequence: CASSFRLGGNQPQHF. Together with reference TRBV28 and TRBJ1-5, the CDR3 gives the full variable domain: DVKVTQSSRYLVKRTGEKVFLECVQDMDHENMFWYRQDPGLGLRLIYFSYDVKMKEKGDIPEGYSVSREKKERFSLILESASTNQTSMYLCASSFRLGGNQPQHFGDGTRLSIL.

The V gene is TRBV19, the J gene TRBJ2-7; TRBD1 matches 10 bases. Germline V gene data show CDR1 as LNHDA and CDR2 as SQIVND (reference sequence). Germline trimming cut 5 bases from V and 6 bases from J; bases unmatched to any gene: 10. This CDR3 comprises 15 residues. CDR3 sequence (DNA): TGTGCCAGTAGTCCAAGACAGGGGGCCTCCGCCGAGCAGTACTTC. Translating it yields CASSPRQGASAEQYF.

The chain couples TRBV4-3 to TRBJ2-7, with 7 bases that match TRBD2. Germline V gene lookup returns CDR1 LGHNA and CDR2 YSLEER. J gave up 5 bases and V 0 bases, and 10 bases lay outside the gene matches. The CDR3 contains 16 residues. CDR3 nucleotide sequence: TGCGCCAGCAGCCAAGATCGGGCGGGGGTTGGCCACGAGCAGTACTTC. Translation: CASSQDRAGVGHEQYF.

This clonotype was recorded at least ten times. The rearrangement joins TRBV27 to TRBJ2-2, with unresolved D. The CDR3 covers 14 residues. The V end was cut by 6 bases, the J end by 2 bases, with 10 bases between. CDR1 is MNHEY, CDR2 SMNVEV, per germline (reference sequence). CDR3 residues: CASRLRSNTGELFF. DNA for the CDR3: TGTGCCAGCAGGCTGAGATCAAACACCGGGGAGCTGTTTTTT.

The chain has TRBV29-1 and TRBJ2-1, with 9 nucleotides matching TRBD2. Germline V gene sequence: CDR1 SQVTM, CDR2 ANQGSEA. The trim removed 1 base at V and 4 bases at J, leaving 8 bases unmatched. The CDR3 is made up of 16 amino acids. The CDR3 bases are TGCAGCGTTGAAGTGGCGGGAGGGGTCTCTTACAATGAGCAGTTCTTC. Protein product: CSVEVAGGVSYNEQFF.

This clonotype was counted between two and nine times. CDR3 coding DNA: TGTGCCAGCAGTTACTCGGCAGGGGGCATGAACACTGAAGCTTTCTTT. Protein sequence: CASSYSAGGMNTEAFF. The chain carries TRBV6-5 and TRBJ1-1; 8 bases map to TRBD1. Trimming removed 0 bases from V and 0 bases from J; junction bases left unmatched: 3. This CDR3 region has 16 residues. The germline gives CDR1 MNHEY, CDR2 SVGAGI.

The chain uses TRBV7-6 and TRBJ2-3; 8 bases agree with TRBD2. From germline, CDR1 is SGHVS and CDR2 FNYEAQ. The CDR3 is 15 residues long. V trimming: 1 base; J trimming: 10 bases; junction bases outside the gene matches: 10. The CDR3 nucleotides are TGTGCCAGCAGCTTAGTTTATCGTAGCGGGAATGCGCAGTATTTT. Protein: CASSLVYRSGNAQYF.

This clonotype has only a few counts. V gene TRBV5-5 combines with J gene TRBJ1-2; 8 nucleotides match TRBD1. The V gene's germline CDR1 is SGHKS and CDR2 YYEKEE (reference sequence). The CDR3 extends over 13 amino acids. The V and J ends lost 4 bases and 8 bases, in that order; junction bases with no gene match: 7. Written as DNA, the CDR3 is TGTGCCAGCAGCAACCCCAGGGGGCTCGGCTACACCTTC. Amino acids: CASSNPRGLGYTF.

This clonotype was seen a handful of times. This chain joins TRBV27 and TRBJ2-1; D is possibly TRBD1 (5 bases). Trimming removed 2 bases at V and 9 bases at J, with 14 bases between. Looked up from germline, CDR1 is MNHEY and CDR2 is SMNVEV (reference sequence). There are 14 residues in the CDR3. The CDR3: CASSLQGRIVEQFF. CDR3 in DNA: TGTGCCAGCAGTTTACAGGGAAGGATTGTTGAGCAGTTCTTC.

This clonotype was picked up a small number of times. The chain recombines TRBV18 with TRBJ2-7; tentatively, D is TRBD1 or TRBD2 (5 bases each). Trimming removed 6 bases at V and 2 bases at J, with 11 bases between. The CDR3 extends over 13 amino acids. The germline V gene encodes CDR1 KGHSH and CDR2 LQKENI. Here the CDR3 reads CASSRDGPYEQYF. CDR3 coding DNA: TGTGCCAGCTCCAGGGACGGCCCCTACGAGCAGTACTTC. The full variable domain, its missing parts supplied by reference TRBV18 and TRBJ2-7, is NAGVMQNPRHLVRRRGQEARLRCSPMKGHSHVYWYRQLPEEGLKFMVYLQKENIIDESGMPKERFSAEFPKEGPSILRIQQVVRGDSAAYFCASSRDGPYEQYFGPGTRLTVT.

Turning to this clonotype: A much larger clone is a single base away; this may be a read error. V gene TRBV5-1 combines with J gene TRBJ2-2; D ambiguous. Looked up from germline, CDR1 is SGHRS and CDR2 is YFSETQ. The CDR3 sequence is 11 residues long. The CDR3 reads CDSSFGGELFF. In nucleotides, the CDR3 is TGCGACAGCAGCTTCGGCGGGGAGCTGTTTTTT. The full variable domain, its missing parts supplied by reference TRBV5-1 and TRBJ2-2, is KAGVTQTPRYLIKTRGQQVTLSCSPISGHRSVSWYQQTPGQGLQFLFEYFSETQRNKGNFPGRFSGRQFSNSRSEMNVSTLELGDSALYLCDSSFGGELFFGEGSRLTVL.

The genes are TRBV27 and TRBJ2-7; D possibly corresponds to TRBD2 (5 bases). CDR3 length equals 12 residues. Per germline, CDR1 MNHEY and CDR2 SMNVEV (reference sequence). CDR3 nucleotides: TGTGCAAGCCTGAGCGGTACCTACGAGCAGTACTTC. It specifies CASLSGTYEQYF.

This clonotype turned up a few times. This chain uses TRBV4-1 with TRBJ2-1; tentative D call: TRBD2 (6 bases). The length of the CDR3 is 13 residues. V dropped 4 bases and J dropped 5 bases, with 9 bases sitting between them. Germline CDR1 MGHRA, CDR2 YSYEKL. The CDR3 loop reads CASSRGGDNEQFF. The CDR3 nucleotides are TGCGCCAGCAGCCGTGGAGGGGACAATGAGCAGTTCTTC.

This clonotype was detected a few times. The V gene is TRBV3-1, the J gene TRBJ2-1; D not certain. The V end was cut by 4 bases, the J end by 8 bases, with 9 bases between. Germline assignment: CDR1 LGHDT and CDR2 YNNKEL (reference sequence). This CDR3 is built from 12 residues. The CDR3 protein is CASSLQSHEQFF. CDR3 DNA: TGTGCCAGCAGCCTACAGTCCCATGAGCAGTTCTTC.

The V and J genes are TRBV30 and TRBJ2-7; weak D call: TRBD1 (6 bases). CDR1 is GTSNPN and CDR2 is SVGIG in the germline V gene (reference sequence). V was shortened by 3 bases and J by 0 bases, with 12 bases between the two germline ends. This CDR3 comprises 14 residues. The CDR3 DNA follows: TGTGCCTGGAGCGTGAGGGGACACTCCTACGAGCAGTACTTC. Protein sequence: CAWSVRGHSYEQYF.

This clonotype was seen a few times. The gene calls are TRBV9 and TRBJ2-2; 11 positions agree with TRBD1. The germline V gene encodes CDR1 SGDLS and CDR2 YYNGEE. The CDR3 sequence is 15 residues long. The V gene end was trimmed by 0 bases and the J gene end by 7 bases; junction bases not matched to a gene: 2. Here the CDR3 DNA reads TGTGCCAGCAGCGTAGGGACAGGGGGCGGCGGGGAGCTGTTTTTT. Amino acids: CASSVGTGGGGELFF.

This chain links TRBV28 with TRBJ2-1; TRBD1 matches at 7 bases. The CDR3 totals 14 residues. CDR1 and CDR2 (germline): MDHEN, SYDVKM. Trimming cost V 4 bases and J 9 bases; bases outside gene matches: 9. CDR3 in amino acids: CASSSRTGEGEQFF. Written as DNA, the CDR3 is TGTGCCAGCAGTTCTCGAACAGGGGAAGGTGAGCAGTTCTTC.

In its sample, this clonotype was seen many times. V gene TRBV7-6 combines with J gene TRBJ2-7; D remains unclear. Germline-derived CDR1 and CDR2 are SGHVS and FNYEAQ. The CDR3 is 13 residues long. V was clipped by 2 bases and J by 0 bases, with 5 bases between them. The CDR3 reads CASSLQSSYEQYF. CDR3 nucleotides: TGTGCCAGCAGCTTACAGAGCTCCTACGAGCAGTACTTC.

The table lists this clonotype with a few counts. This rearrangement joins TRBV7-3 to TRBJ2-1; a weak D match, TRBD2 (6 bases). V gave up 5 bases and J gave up 3 bases, with 11 bases separating them. The CDR3 length is 14 residues. Germline values: CDR1 SGHTA, CDR2 FQGTGA. The chain's CDR3 is CASSPAGNYNEQFF. CDR3 DNA: TGTGCCAGCAGCCCGGCGGGGAACTACAATGAGCAGTTCTTC.

The sample holds a few counts of this clonotype. This chain connects TRBV7-9 to TRBJ1-3, with D uncertain. From germline, CDR1 is SEHNR and CDR2 FQNEAQ (reference sequence). This CDR3 has 13 residues. Trimming stripped 5 bases from V and 2 bases from J, with 7 bases between. The CDR3 DNA reads TGTGCCAGCAGCGCCCCCACTGGAAACACCATATATTTT. Translation: CASSAPTGNTIYF.

The genes are TRBV24-1 and TRBJ1-4, with TRBD1 matching over 7 bases. V trimming: 7 bases; J trimming: 16 bases; junction bases outside the gene matches: 8. Germline V gene sequence: CDR1 KGHDR, CDR2 SFDVKD. The CDR3 sequence is 11 residues long. CDR3 in DNA: TGTGCCACCAGAACCCGGGACAGTAGGTTTTTT. It yields the protein CATRTRDSRFF.

CDR3 residues: CASSAHEESYEQYF. CDR3 coding DNA: TGTGCCAGCAGCGCGCACGAGGAGTCCTACGAGCAGTACTTC. The chain uses TRBV7-9 and TRBJ2-7; no definite D call. CDR3 length: 14 residues. V was shortened by 5 bases and J by 1 base, with 12 bases between the two germline ends. Per germline, CDR1 SEHNR and CDR2 FQNEAQ (reference sequence).